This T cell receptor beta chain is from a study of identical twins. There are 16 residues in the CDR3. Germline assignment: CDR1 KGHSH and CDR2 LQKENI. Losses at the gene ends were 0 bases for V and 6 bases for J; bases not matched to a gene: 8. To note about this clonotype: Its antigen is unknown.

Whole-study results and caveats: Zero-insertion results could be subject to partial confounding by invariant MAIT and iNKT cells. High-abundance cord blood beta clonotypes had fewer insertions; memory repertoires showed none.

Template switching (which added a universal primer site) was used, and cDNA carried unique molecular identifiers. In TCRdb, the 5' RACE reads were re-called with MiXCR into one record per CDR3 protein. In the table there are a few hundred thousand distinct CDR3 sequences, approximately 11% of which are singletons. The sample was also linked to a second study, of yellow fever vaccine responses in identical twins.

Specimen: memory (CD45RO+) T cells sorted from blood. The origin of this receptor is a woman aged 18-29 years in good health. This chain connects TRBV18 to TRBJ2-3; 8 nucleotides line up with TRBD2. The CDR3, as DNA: TGTGCCAGCTCACCACCGCCGGGGGGGGCCCGGGATACGCAGTATTTT. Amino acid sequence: CASSPPPGGARDTQYF.